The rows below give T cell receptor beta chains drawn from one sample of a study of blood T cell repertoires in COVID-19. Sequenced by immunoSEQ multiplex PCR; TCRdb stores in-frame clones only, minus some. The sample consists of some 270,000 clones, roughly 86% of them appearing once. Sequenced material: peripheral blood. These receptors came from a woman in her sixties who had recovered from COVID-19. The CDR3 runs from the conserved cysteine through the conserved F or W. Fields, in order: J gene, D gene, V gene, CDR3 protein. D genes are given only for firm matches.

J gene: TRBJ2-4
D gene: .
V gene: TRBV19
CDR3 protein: CASSIRTALAKNIQYF

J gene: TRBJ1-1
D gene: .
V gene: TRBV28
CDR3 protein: CASSLDTNTEAFF

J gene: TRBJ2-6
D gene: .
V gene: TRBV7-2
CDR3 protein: CASSLAAASGANVLTF

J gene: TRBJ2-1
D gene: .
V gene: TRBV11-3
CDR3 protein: CASSLERREQFF

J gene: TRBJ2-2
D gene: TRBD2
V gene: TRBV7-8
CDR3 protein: CASSPSSLGGGADGELFF

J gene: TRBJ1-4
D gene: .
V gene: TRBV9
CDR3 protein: CASSEGGVVDEKLFF

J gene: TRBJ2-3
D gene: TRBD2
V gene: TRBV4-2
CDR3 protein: CASSPGTRPTDTQYF

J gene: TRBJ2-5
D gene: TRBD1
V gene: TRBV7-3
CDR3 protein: CASSLFGTGEETQYF

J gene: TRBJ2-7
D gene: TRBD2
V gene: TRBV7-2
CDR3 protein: CASSLGGGRFYEQYF

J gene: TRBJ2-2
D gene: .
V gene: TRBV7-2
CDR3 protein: CASSLSAGELFF

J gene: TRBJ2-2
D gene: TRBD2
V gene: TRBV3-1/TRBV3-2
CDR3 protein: CASSLRGGSPTGELFF

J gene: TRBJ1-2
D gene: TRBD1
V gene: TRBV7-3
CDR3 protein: CASSLGQDYGYTF

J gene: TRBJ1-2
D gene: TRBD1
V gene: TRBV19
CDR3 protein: CASSFGTVNYGYTF

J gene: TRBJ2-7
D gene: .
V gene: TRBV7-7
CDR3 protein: CASSRQQGYEQYF

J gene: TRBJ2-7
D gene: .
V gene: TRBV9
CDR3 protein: CASSPTLSYEQYF

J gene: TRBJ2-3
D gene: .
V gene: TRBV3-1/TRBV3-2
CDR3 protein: CASSQGQGPDTQYF

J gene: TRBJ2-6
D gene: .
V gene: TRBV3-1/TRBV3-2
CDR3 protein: CASSTWSTAGANVLTF

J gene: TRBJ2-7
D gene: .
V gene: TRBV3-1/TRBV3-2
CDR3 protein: CASSHLEGREQYF

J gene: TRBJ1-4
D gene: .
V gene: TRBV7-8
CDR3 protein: CASSLSGRVTEKLFF

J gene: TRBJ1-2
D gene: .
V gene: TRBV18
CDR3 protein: CASSPRPAAAGGYTF

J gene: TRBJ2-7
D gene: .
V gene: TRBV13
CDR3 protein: CASSLEGGGGIAEQYF

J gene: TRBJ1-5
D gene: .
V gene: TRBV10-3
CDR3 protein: CAISRTDNQPQHF

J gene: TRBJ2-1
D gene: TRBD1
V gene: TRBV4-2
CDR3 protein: CASSRAAQGYNEQFF